The rows below give T cell receptor beta chains drawn from one sample of a study of post-analysis software for immune sequencing data. TCRdb analysed the PCR reads with MiXCR anew, one entry per CDR3 protein. The profile covers about 540,000 distinct CDR3 sequences, with 34% appearing a single time and around 5.9% taken by the ten largest. The sequenced sample was blood. The receptors were sampled from a girl aged 2-17 years with multiple sclerosis. Both conserved end residues are part of each CDR3. D genes are given only for firm matches. A clone size is listed for some rows: how often the clone was seen (once, few, many), or a class if it is expanded.

cdr3_nt: TGTGCCAGCAGCTTAAACAGCCCTATTAACTATGGCTACACCTTC; cdr3_aa: CASSLNSPINYGYTF; clone_size: NA; v_call: TRBV7-9; j_call: TRBJ1-2; d_call: NA
cdr3_nt: TGTGCCAGCAGCCAAGAGGTGATCGGGGAGCTGTTTTTT; cdr3_aa: CASSQEVIGELFF; clone_size: NA; v_call: TRBV3-1; j_call: TRBJ2-2; d_call: NA
cdr3_nt: TGCAGTGCCACAAAGAGCGCGCTAAATGGAGAGACCCAGTACTTC; cdr3_aa: CSATKSALNGETQYF; clone_size: NA; v_call: TRBV20-1; j_call: TRBJ2-5; d_call: NA
cdr3_nt: TGCAGTGCTAGTTTACTAGCGGCACAGAGCAATGAGCAGTTCTTC; cdr3_aa: CSASLLAAQSNEQFF; clone_size: few; v_call: TRBV20-1; j_call: TRBJ2-1; d_call: TRBD2
cdr3_nt: TGCGCCAGCAGCTTGGAGAGGGGGGGCGGCTACACCTTC; cdr3_aa: CASSLERGGGYTF; clone_size: many; v_call: TRBV5-1; j_call: TRBJ1-2; d_call: NA
cdr3_nt: TGCGCCAGCAGCTCGACGGGACTAGCGTCAGAGACCCAGTACTTC; cdr3_aa: CASSSTGLASETQYF; clone_size: few; v_call: TRBV5-1; j_call: TRBJ2-5; d_call: TRBD2
cdr3_nt: TGCGCCAGCAGTCCTGGACAGGGAGGGGTTGGGACCCAGTACTTC; cdr3_aa: CASSPGQGGVGTQYF; clone_size: few; v_call: TRBV5-1; j_call: TRBJ2-5; d_call: NA
cdr3_nt: TGTGCCAGCAGTTTCCCCCGGGGGAGAAGGTATGGCTACACCTTC; cdr3_aa: CASSFPRGRRYGYTF; clone_size: few; v_call: TRBV12-3/TRBV12-4; j_call: TRBJ1-2; d_call: NA
cdr3_nt: TGTGCCAGCAGTGAAGACCGGGCCCTCACAGATACGCAGTATTTT; cdr3_aa: CASSEDRALTDTQYF; clone_size: NA; v_call: TRBV2; j_call: TRBJ2-3; d_call: NA
cdr3_nt: TGCGCCAGCAGCCAAGATCCGAATGAGCAGTTCTTC; cdr3_aa: CASSQDPNEQFF; clone_size: NA; v_call: TRBV4-1; j_call: TRBJ2-1; d_call: NA
cdr3_nt: TGTGCCAGTAGCCCCTTTAGCGAAAATGAGCAGTTCTTC; cdr3_aa: CASSPFSENEQFF; clone_size: few; v_call: TRBV6-5; j_call: TRBJ2-1; d_call: NA
cdr3_nt: TGCAGCCTCCGGGACCGAAGGGAAACTGAAGCTTTCTTT; cdr3_aa: CSLRDRRETEAFF; clone_size: NA; v_call: TRBV29-1; j_call: TRBJ1-1; d_call: NA
cdr3_nt: TGCAATGCTAGAGCTGAAGCCAAAAACATTCAGTACTTC; cdr3_aa: CNARAEAKNIQYF; clone_size: NA; v_call: TRBV20-1; j_call: TRBJ2-4; d_call: NA
cdr3_nt: TGCGCCAGCAGCGTCCAGCCTAGCAATCAGCCCCAGCATTTT; cdr3_aa: CASSVQPSNQPQHF; clone_size: NA; v_call: TRBV5-1; j_call: TRBJ1-5; d_call: NA
cdr3_nt: TGCGCCAGCAGCAATTCAGTTCCTCTAGCTCCTAGGACTATGAATGAGCAGTTCTTC; cdr3_aa: CASSNSVPLAPRTMNEQFF; clone_size: few; v_call: TRBV4-1; j_call: TRBJ2-1; d_call: NA
cdr3_nt: TGTGCCAGCTCACCACCAGGTATCGATGAGCAGTTCTTC; cdr3_aa: CASSPPGIDEQFF; clone_size: few; v_call: TRBV18; j_call: TRBJ2-1; d_call: NA
cdr3_nt: TGCAGCGTTGTGAGAGGGGGGAAAGAGACCCAGTACTTC; cdr3_aa: CSVVRGGKETQYF; clone_size: NA; v_call: TRBV29-1; j_call: TRBJ2-5; d_call: NA
cdr3_nt: TGTGCCAGCAGCCCCCGTAGCGGGGGGGCCGGGGAGACCCAGTACTTC; cdr3_aa: CASSPRSGGAGETQYF; clone_size: few; v_call: TRBV7-8; j_call: TRBJ2-5; d_call: TRBD2
cdr3_nt: TGTGCCAGCGGTCTACATAGACTTGCGAACACCGGGGAGCTGTTTTTT; cdr3_aa: CASGLHRLANTGELFF; clone_size: NA; v_call: TRBV7-8; j_call: TRBJ2-2; d_call: NA
cdr3_nt: TGCGCCAGCAGCCAAGGCGGACTAGCGGGGGCCGACAATGAGCAGTTCTTC; cdr3_aa: CASSQGGLAGADNEQFF; clone_size: NA; v_call: TRBV4-1; j_call: TRBJ2-1; d_call: TRBD2
cdr3_nt: TGTGCCAGCAGTTATTCAGCGGGGAGAGGTCTTGAGGAGCAGTTCTTC; cdr3_aa: CASSYSAGRGLEEQFF; clone_size: few; v_call: TRBV12-3/TRBV12-4; j_call: TRBJ2-1; d_call: TRBD2
cdr3_nt: TGTGCCATCAGTGAGCAGGCGGGGGGAAACAATGAGCAGTTCTTC; cdr3_aa: CAISEQAGGNNEQFF; clone_size: NA; v_call: TRBV10-3; j_call: TRBJ2-1; d_call: TRBD2
cdr3_nt: TGCAGTGCTTTAGCGGGGGGGAGCCGGACCCAGTACTTC; cdr3_aa: CSALAGGSRTQYF; clone_size: NA; v_call: TRBV20-1; j_call: TRBJ2-5; d_call: TRBD2
cdr3_nt: TGCGCCAGCAGTGATCCCACCCTTACCGGCCGGGGGACTACGAACACCGGGGAGCTGTTTTTT; cdr3_aa: CASSDPTLTGRGTTNTGELFF; clone_size: few; v_call: TRBV10-1; j_call: TRBJ2-2; d_call: TRBD2
cdr3_nt: TGCAGCGCCTATGGAGGGGCCCTAGAAGCAGATACGCAGTATTTT; cdr3_aa: CSAYGGALEADTQYF; clone_size: NA; v_call: TRBV29-1; j_call: TRBJ2-3; d_call: NA
cdr3_nt: TGTGCCAGCAGCTTAGGGCTAGCGGGGGCCCTCTACGAGCAGTACTTC; cdr3_aa: CASSLGLAGALYEQYF; clone_size: few; v_call: TRBV7-2; j_call: TRBJ2-7; d_call: TRBD2
cdr3_nt: TGCGCCAGCAGTGGAGGGACTTCGTCAATAGAGCAGTTCTTC; cdr3_aa: CASSGGTSSIEQFF; clone_size: NA; v_call: TRBV5-1; j_call: TRBJ2-1; d_call: NA
cdr3_nt: TGTGCCACCAGTCCAATCCTGGGACTAGCGGGGGGCCCGTACCAAGAGACCCAGTACTTC; cdr3_aa: CATSPILGLAGGPYQETQYF; clone_size: NA; v_call: TRBV24-1; j_call: TRBJ2-5; d_call: TRBD2